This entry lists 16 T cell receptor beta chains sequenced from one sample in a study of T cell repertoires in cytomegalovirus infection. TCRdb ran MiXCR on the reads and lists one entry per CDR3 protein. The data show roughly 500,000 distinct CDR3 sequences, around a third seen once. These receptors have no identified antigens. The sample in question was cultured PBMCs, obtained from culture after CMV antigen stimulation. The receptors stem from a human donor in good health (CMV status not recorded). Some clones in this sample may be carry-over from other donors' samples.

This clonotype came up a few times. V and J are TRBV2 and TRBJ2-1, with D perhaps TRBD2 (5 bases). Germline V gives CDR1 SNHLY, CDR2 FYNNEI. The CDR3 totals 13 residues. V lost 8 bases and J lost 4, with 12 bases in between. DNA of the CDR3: TGTGCCAGCGGGGAGCGGTATTACAATGAGCAGTTCTTC. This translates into CASGERYYNEQFF. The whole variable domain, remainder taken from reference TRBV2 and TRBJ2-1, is EPEVTQTPSHQVTQMGQEVILRCVPISNHLYFYWYRQILGQKVEFLVSFYNNEISEKSEIFDDQFSVERPDGSNFTLKIRSTKLEDSAMYFCASGERYYNEQFFGPGTRLTVL.

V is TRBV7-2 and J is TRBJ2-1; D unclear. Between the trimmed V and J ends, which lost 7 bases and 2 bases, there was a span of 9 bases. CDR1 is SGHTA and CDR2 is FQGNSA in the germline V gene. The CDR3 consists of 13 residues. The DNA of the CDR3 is TGTGCCAGCACCCAATCCCCCTACAATGAGCAGTTCTTC. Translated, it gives CASTQSPYNEQFF.

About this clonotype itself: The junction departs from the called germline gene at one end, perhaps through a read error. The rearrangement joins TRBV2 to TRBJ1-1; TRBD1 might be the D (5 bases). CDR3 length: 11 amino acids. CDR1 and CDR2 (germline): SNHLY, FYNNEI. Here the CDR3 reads CASKVVREAYF. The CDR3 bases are TGTGCCAGCAAAGTTGTCAGGGAGGCTTACTTT.

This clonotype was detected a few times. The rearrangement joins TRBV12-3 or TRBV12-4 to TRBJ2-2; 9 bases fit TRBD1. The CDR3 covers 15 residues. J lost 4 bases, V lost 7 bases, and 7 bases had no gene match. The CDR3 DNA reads TGTGCCAGCACCCTCCGGGACAGGGTCACCGGGGAGCTGTTTTTT. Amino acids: CASTLRDRVTGELFF.

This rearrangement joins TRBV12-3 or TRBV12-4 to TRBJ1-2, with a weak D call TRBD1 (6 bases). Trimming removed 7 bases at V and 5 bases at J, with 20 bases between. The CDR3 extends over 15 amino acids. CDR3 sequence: CASKFRQAPGYGYTF. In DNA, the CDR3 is TGTGCCAGCAAATTCAGACAGGCCCCGGGGTATGGCTACACCTTC.

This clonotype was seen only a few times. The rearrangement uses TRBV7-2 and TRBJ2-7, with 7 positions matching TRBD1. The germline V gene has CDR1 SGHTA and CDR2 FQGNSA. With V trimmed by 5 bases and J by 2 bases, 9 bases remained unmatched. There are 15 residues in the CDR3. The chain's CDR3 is CASSLQVGQPYEQYV. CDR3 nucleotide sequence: TGTGCCAGCAGCCTCCAAGTGGGACAGCCCTACGAGCAGTACGTC.

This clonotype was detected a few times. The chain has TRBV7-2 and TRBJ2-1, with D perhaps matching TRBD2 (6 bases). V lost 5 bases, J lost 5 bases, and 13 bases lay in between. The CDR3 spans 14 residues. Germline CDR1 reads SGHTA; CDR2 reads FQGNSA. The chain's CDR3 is CASSTGLTHNEQFF. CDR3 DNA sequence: TGTGCCAGCAGCACCGGACTAACCCACAATGAGCAGTTCTTC.

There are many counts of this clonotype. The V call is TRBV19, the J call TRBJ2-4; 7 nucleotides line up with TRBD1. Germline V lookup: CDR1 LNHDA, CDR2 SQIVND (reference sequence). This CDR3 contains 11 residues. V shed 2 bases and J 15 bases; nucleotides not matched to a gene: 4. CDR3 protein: CASSITGAMYF. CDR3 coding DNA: TGTGCCAGTAGTATAACAGGGGCCATGTACTTC.

CDR3 bases: TGTGCCAGCAGCGTAGATAGCGGGTATCACAATGAGCAGTTCTTC. It translates to CASSVDSGYHNEQFF. The chain couples TRBV7-3 to TRBJ2-1; 7 nucleotides agree with TRBD2. Germline V CDR1 and CDR2: SGHTA, FQGTGA. The CDR3 length is 15 residues. Unmatched junction bases numbered 9, after V lost 5 bases and J lost 5 bases.

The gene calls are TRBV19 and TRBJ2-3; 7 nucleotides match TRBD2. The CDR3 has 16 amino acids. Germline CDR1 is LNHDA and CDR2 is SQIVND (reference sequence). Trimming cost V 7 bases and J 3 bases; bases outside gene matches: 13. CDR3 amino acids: CASTPHGGSRTDTQYF. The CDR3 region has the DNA TGTGCCAGTACTCCCCATGGCGGGAGCAGAACAGATACGCAGTATTTT.

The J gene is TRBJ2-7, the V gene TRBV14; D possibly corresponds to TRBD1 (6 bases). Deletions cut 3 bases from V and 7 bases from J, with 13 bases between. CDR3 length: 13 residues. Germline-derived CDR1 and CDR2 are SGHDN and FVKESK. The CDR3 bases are TGTGCCAGCAGCCAGAGACCTAGGGGGGAGCAGTACTTC. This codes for CASSQRPRGEQYF.

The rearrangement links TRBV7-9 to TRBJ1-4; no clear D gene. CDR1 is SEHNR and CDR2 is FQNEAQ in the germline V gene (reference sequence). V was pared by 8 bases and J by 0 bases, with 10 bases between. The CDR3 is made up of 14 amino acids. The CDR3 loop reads CASLMGSTNEKLFF. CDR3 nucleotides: TGTGCCAGCCTTATGGGGTCAACTAATGAAAAACTGTTTTTT.

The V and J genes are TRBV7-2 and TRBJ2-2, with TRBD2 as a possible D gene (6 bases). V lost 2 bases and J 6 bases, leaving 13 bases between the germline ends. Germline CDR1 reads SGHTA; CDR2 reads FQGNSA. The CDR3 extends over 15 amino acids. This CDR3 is CASSLFGGSSGELFF. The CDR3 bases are TGTGCCAGCAGCTTATTCGGGGGATCCTCCGGGGAGCTGTTTTTT.

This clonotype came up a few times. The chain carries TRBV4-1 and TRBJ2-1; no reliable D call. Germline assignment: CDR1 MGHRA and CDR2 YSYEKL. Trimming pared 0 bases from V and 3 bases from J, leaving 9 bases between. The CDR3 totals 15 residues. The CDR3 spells CASSQDWQDYNEQFF. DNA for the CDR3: TGCGCCAGCAGCCAAGACTGGCAGGACTACAATGAGCAGTTCTTC.

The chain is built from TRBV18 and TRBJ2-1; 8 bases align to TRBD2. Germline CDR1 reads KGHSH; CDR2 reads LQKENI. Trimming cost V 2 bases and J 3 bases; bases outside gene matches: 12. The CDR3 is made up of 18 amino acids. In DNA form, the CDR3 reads TGTGCCAGCTCACCATACGGTACTAGCGGAATAAACTACAATGAGCAGTTCTTC. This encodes CASSPYGTSGINYNEQFF. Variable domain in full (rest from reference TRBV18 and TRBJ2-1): NAGVMQNPRHLVRRRGQEARLRCSPMKGHSHVYWYRQLPEEGLKFMVYLQKENIIDESGMPKERFSAEFPKEGPSILRIQQVVRGDSAAYFCASSPYGTSGINYNEQFFGPGTRLTVL.

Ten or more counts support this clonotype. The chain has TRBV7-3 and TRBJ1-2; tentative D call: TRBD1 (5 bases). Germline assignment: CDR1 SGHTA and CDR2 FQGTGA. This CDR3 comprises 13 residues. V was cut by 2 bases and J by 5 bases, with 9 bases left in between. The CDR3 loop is CASSLGEGYGYTF. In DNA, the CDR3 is TGTGCCAGCAGCTTAGGGGAGGGGTATGGCTACACCTTC.